This passage covers 27 T cell receptor beta chains from one sample sequenced in a study of shared clonotypes between healthy human individuals. Selected positively for CCR7 and CD45RO-negative, naive CD8 cells excluded terminally differentiated effector memory CD45RA+ cells. Repertoires were generated with immunoSEQ multiplex PCR, while TCRdb's copy carries only in-frame clones and drops some. Of 2 million to 2.5 million clones in the sample, roughly 91% are singletons; the top ten hold 1.7%. Material for sequencing was naive CD8+ T cells from PBMCs. These TCRs come from a man aged 18 to 30 in good health. Some clones in this sample may be carry-over from other donors' samples.

V gene TRBV27 combines with J gene TRBJ1-2; TRBD1 is a possible D gene (5 bases). V gave up 6 bases and J gave up 6 bases, with 14 bases separating them. The germline gives CDR1 MNHEY, CDR2 SMNVEV (reference sequence). The CDR3 loop spans 13 amino acids. CDR3 bases: TGTGCCAGCAGCCACAAGGGAGGGGATGGCTACACCTTC. Translating it yields CASSHKGGDGYTF.

The chain carries TRBV10-1 and TRBJ2-1; 9 bases line up with TRBD1. Germline CDR1 and CDR2: WNHNN and SYGVQD (reference sequence). V shed 5 bases and J 4 bases; nucleotides not matched to a gene: 3. CDR3 length: 14 residues. The CDR3 region is CASSPDRGYNEQFF. CDR3 nucleotides: TGCGCCAGCAGTCCGGACAGGGGATACAATGAGCAGTTCTTC.

The chain combines TRBV27 with TRBJ2-3, with TRBD1 matching 7 bases. With V trimmed by 8 bases and J by 3 bases, 14 bases remained unmatched. Germline V lookup: CDR1 MNHEY, CDR2 SMNVEV (reference sequence). CDR3 length equals 16 residues. This CDR3 is CASRVFTGAATDTQYF. The CDR3, as DNA: TGTGCCAGCCGGGTCTTCACAGGGGCCGCGACAGATACGCAGTATTTT.

V gene TRBV27 combines with J gene TRBJ2-1, with D hard to call. Trimming cost V 0 bases and J 13 bases, with 13 bases left between them. CDR1 and CDR2 from the germline V gene are MNHEY and SMNVEV (reference sequence). This CDR3 comprises 13 residues. CDR3 sequence reads: CASSLSGATVQFF. In DNA form, the CDR3 reads TGTGCCAGCAGTTTATCCGGTGCAACAGTCCAGTTCTTC.

Here the CDR3 reads CATSETGSGNQPQHF. CDR3 sequence (DNA): TGTGCCACCAGCGAGACAGGGTCGGGCAATCAGCCCCAGCATTTT. The J gene is TRBJ1-5, the V gene TRBV15; 7 positions match TRBD1. Germline V gives CDR1 LNHNV, CDR2 YYDKDF (reference sequence). V shed 5 bases, J shed 2 bases, and the junction held 6 bases outside the gene matches. The length of the CDR3 is 15 residues.

In this sample, this clone turned up once. The chain recombines TRBV5-1 with TRBJ2-1, with 7 bases fitting TRBD2. The CDR3 runs to 13 residues. The V and J ends lost 9 bases and 8 bases, in that order; junction bases with no gene match: 11. CDR1 is SGHRS, CDR2 YFSETQ, per germline. The CDR3 is CATQYSGGDEQFF. CDR3 nucleotide sequence: TGCGCCACCCAGTACTCTGGGGGGGATGAGCAGTTCTTC.

This clone has a single count. This sequence joins TRBV7-6 and TRBJ2-5; D is unresolved. Trimming removed 1 base from V and 0 bases from J, with 6 bases in between. The CDR3 has 14 amino acids. Germline values: CDR1 SGHVS, CDR2 FNYEAQ. The CDR3 DNA reads as TGTGCCAGCAGCTTAGTCCCAGACCAAGAGACCCAGTACTTC. Protein sequence: CASSLVPDQETQYF.

The gene calls are TRBV19 and TRBJ2-5, with TRBD1 as a possible D gene (6 bases). CDR1 and CDR2 (germline): LNHDA, SQIVND (reference sequence). CDR3 length: 13 residues. The V end was cut by 10 bases, the J end by 6 bases, with 18 bases between. The CDR3 here is CATLDGGVKTQYF. Written as DNA, the CDR3 is TGTGCCACGTTAGATGGGGGCGTGAAGACCCAGTACTTC.

The J gene is TRBJ2-7, the V gene TRBV7-9, with D unclear. Germline CDR1 reads SEHNR; CDR2 reads FQNEAQ (reference sequence). V shed 0 bases and J shed 6 bases, with 3 bases lying between them. The CDR3 extends over 11 amino acids. This chain's CDR3 is CASSLAPEQYF. CDR3 in DNA: TGTGCCAGCAGCTTAGCACCCGAGCAGTACTTC.

V and J are TRBV19 and TRBJ2-2; possible D gene TRBD2, 6 bases. CDR1 and CDR2 from the germline V gene are LNHDA and SQIVND (reference sequence). CDR3 length equals 16 residues. Trimming left V 0 bases short and J 1 base short, with 9 bases between. CDR3 coding DNA: TGTGCCAGTAGTATAGAAGCGGGCGAGAACACCGGGGAGCTGTTTTTT. Translating it yields CASSIEAGENTGELFF.

The rearrangement joins TRBV6-1 to TRBJ2-7; 10 nucleotides agree with TRBD1. This CDR3 comprises 14 residues. The V gene end was trimmed by 5 bases and the J gene end by 5 bases; junction bases not matched to a gene: 6. The germline V gene encodes CDR1 MNHNS and CDR2 SASEGT. The CDR3 region is CASSIDRGHHEQYF. The CDR3 coding sequence is TGTGCCAGCAGTATCGACAGGGGGCATCACGAGCAGTACTTC.

This clone was observed a single time. V usage is TRBV7-9 and J usage is TRBJ1-5; D is ambiguous. The V end lost 0 bases, the J end lost 6 bases, and 9 bases lay between the germline ends. The germline CDR1 and CDR2 sequences are SEHNR and FQNEAQ (reference sequence). The CDR3 totals 14 residues. The CDR3 bases are TGTGCCAGCAGCTTAGCTGGGAAGGGTCAGCCCCAGCATTTT. Its translation: CASSLAGKGQPQHF.

The J gene is TRBJ2-7, the V gene TRBV7-7, with 8 bases lining up with TRBD1. The CDR3 runs 14 residues. Germline values: CDR1 SSHAT, CDR2 FNYEAQ (reference sequence). The J segment lost 6 bases and the V segment lost 4 bases, leaving 8 bases of the junction unmatched. The CDR3 region has the DNA TGTGCCAGCAGCTCCGGACAGGGTTTGGGCGAGCAGTACTTC. Protein: CASSSGQGLGEQYF. Combining the CDR3 with reference TRBV7-7 and TRBJ2-7 gives the whole variable domain GAGVSQSPRYKVTKRGQDVTLRCDPISSHATLYWYQQALGQGPEFLTYFNYEAQPDKSGLPSDRFSAERPEGSISTLTIQRTEQRDSAMYRCASSSGQGLGEQYFGPGTRLTVT.

This chain uses TRBV19 with TRBJ2-1; D is unresolved. The CDR3 is made up of 14 amino acids. Germline lookup yields CDR1 LNHDA and CDR2 SQIVND (reference sequence). Trimming took off 3 bases at V and 3 bases at J, with 9 bases between the two ends. For the CDR3, the DNA is TGTGCCAGTAGTATCATCTTCGGCTACAATGAGCAGTTCTTC. This translates into CASSIIFGYNEQFF.

Notes on this clone: Different DNA sequences within this sample yield the same CDR3. This chain joins TRBV4-1 and TRBJ1-1; D remains unclear. Per the germline V gene, CDR1 is MGHRA and CDR2 is YSYEKL. Trimming removed 1 base at V and 5 bases at J, with 5 bases between. This CDR3 spans 12 amino acids. The CDR3 protein is CASSQGRTEAFF. Here the CDR3 DNA reads TGCGCCAGCAGCCAAGGGCGAACTGAAGCTTTCTTT.

The chain's CDR3 is CASSFFRQSTGELFF. The CDR3 DNA sequence: TGTGCCAGCAGTTTCTTTCGACAGAGCACCGGGGAGCTGTTTTTT. This sequence joins TRBV28 and TRBJ2-2; D possibly corresponds to TRBD1 (5 bases). This CDR3 has 15 residues. In germline, CDR1 is MDHEN, CDR2 SYDVKM. V lost 3 bases and J lost 4, with 12 bases in between.

The chain carries TRBV4-2 and TRBJ2-3, with TRBD2 matching over 8 bases. The germline V gene has CDR1 LGHNA and CDR2 YNFKEQ. The V and J ends lost 0 bases and 6 bases, in that order; junction bases with no gene match: 20. The CDR3 totals 20 residues. As DNA, the CDR3 is TGTGCCAGCAGCCAAGAAGTGAGGAGAGGAACGGGAGGGCCGTGGGATACGCAGTATTTT. Its protein product is CASSQEVRRGTGGPWDTQYF.

The chain couples TRBV6-5 to TRBJ1-4; 7 bases align to TRBD1. CDR3 size: 14 residues. Germline loops: CDR1 MNHEY, CDR2 SVGAGI. V lost 6 bases, J lost 5 bases, and 6 bases stayed unmatched. In DNA form, the CDR3 reads TGTGCCAGCAGCGACAGGGCCGAAAATGAAAAACTGTTTTTT. Translating gives CASSDRAENEKLFF.

On this clone: Other DNA sequences in the sample encode the same CDR3. The chain has TRBV9 and TRBJ1-2; possible D gene TRBD1, 6 bases. The germline V gene has CDR1 SGDLS and CDR2 YYNGEE. Between the trimmed V and J ends, which lost 0 bases and 4 bases, there was a span of 10 bases. The CDR3 length is 14 residues. The CDR3 loop is CASSVAGASYGYTF. CDR3 nucleotide sequence: TGTGCCAGCAGCGTAGCGGGGGCTTCCTATGGCTACACCTTC.

This clone was observed a single time. Other DNA sequences in the same sample also yield this CDR3. The chain is built from TRBV27 and TRBJ2-7; 7 positions match TRBD2. CDR1 is MNHEY, CDR2 SMNVEV, per germline (reference sequence). The V gene end was trimmed by 3 bases and the J gene end by 2 bases; junction bases not matched to a gene: 1. This CDR3 is 13 amino acids long. CDR3 residues: CASSFGTTYEQYF. The DNA of the CDR3 is TGTGCCAGCAGTTTTGGGACTACCTACGAGCAGTACTTC.

This clone has just one count. V is TRBV7-6 and J is TRBJ1-2; no clear D gene. The germline V gene has CDR1 SGHVS and CDR2 FNYEAQ. V lost 0 bases to trimming and J lost 2 bases, with 4 bases between them. The CDR3 sequence is 13 residues long. In nucleotides, the CDR3 is TGTGCCAGCAGCTTAGCGCAGAACTATGGCTACACCTTC. Residues: CASSLAQNYGYTF.

The CDR3 spells CASSYRPVLAGDVEQFF. The CDR3 coding sequence is TGTGCCAGCAGCTACCGTCCAGTCCTAGCGGGAGATGTTGAGCAGTTCTTC. This chain joins TRBV13 and TRBJ2-1; TRBD2 matches 10 bases. The CDR3 has 17 residues. V gave up 4 bases and J gave up 9 bases; unmatched junction bases: 15. CDR1 PRHDT and CDR2 FYEKMQ come from the germline V gene (reference sequence).

The CDR3 DNA reads as TGTGCCAGCAGCTTAGAGCCAAGGTTAGCCTACGAGCAGTACTTC. It specifies CASSLEPRLAYEQYF. The genes are TRBV11-2 and TRBJ2-7; D remains ambiguous. The CDR3 length is 15 residues. Trimming pared 0 bases from V and 2 bases from J, leaving 11 bases between. Germline V gives CDR1 SGHAT, CDR2 FQNNGV.

This sequence joins TRBV2 and TRBJ2-6; D not resolved. Germline lookup yields CDR1 SNHLY and CDR2 FYNNEI. V gave up 2 bases and J gave up 0 bases, with 8 bases separating them. This CDR3 contains 16 residues. This CDR3 reads CASSEFVDSGANVLTF. CDR3 bases: TGTGCCAGCAGTGAATTTGTGGACTCTGGGGCCAACGTCCTGACTTTC.

The chain recombines TRBV5-4 with TRBJ2-1; the D is unclear. The V end was cut by 0 bases, the J end by 2 bases, with 9 bases between. Germline CDR1 SGHNT, CDR2 YYREEE (reference sequence). The CDR3 consists of 15 residues. CDR3 DNA sequence: TGTGCCAGCAGCTTGGAGTCCCTACCCTACAATGAGCAGTTCTTC. This translates into CASSLESLPYNEQFF.

On this clone itself: The sample carries other DNA sequences with the same CDR3. The rearrangement joins TRBV28 to TRBJ1-4; 7 bases map to TRBD1. This CDR3 is built from 14 residues. Germline V gene sequence: CDR1 MDHEN, CDR2 SYDVKM. V gave up 3 bases and J gave up 3 bases; unmatched junction bases: 1. The CDR3 loop reads CASSFQGANEKLFF. The CDR3 DNA is TGTGCCAGCAGTTTCCAGGGGGCTAATGAAAAACTGTTTTTT.

This clone came up once. The rearrangement joins TRBV11-2 to TRBJ2-5; 7 bases agree with TRBD2. The CDR3 sequence is 13 residues long. J gave up 2 bases and V 7 bases, and 4 bases lay outside the gene matches. The germline gives CDR1 SGHAT, CDR2 FQNNGV. In DNA, the CDR3 is TGTGCCAGCACCGCTAGCGGTCAAGAGACCCAGTACTTC. It yields the protein CASTASGQETQYF.